This passage covers 32 T cell receptor beta chains from one sample sequenced in a study of OX40 agonist ivuxolimab in advanced cancers. Clones were read by immunoSEQ multiplex PCR, and TCRdb kept only the in-frame ones, dropping some. The table shows 65,000 to 90,000 clones, with about 91% occurring only once. This specimen was CD4+ or CD8+ T cells sorted from blood, taken in a trial of the OX40 agonist ivuxolimab. The source of these receptors is an adult with an advanced solid tumor such as melanoma, head and neck, liver or kidney cancer.

The CDR3 DNA sequence: TGTGCCAGCAGCCAGGGACTAGCGGGTAGGCAGTTCTTC. It is translated as CASSQGLAGRQFF. The chain is built from TRBV7-2 and TRBJ2-1; 12 nucleotides agree with TRBD2. V shed 5 bases, J shed 12 bases, and the junction held 5 bases outside the gene matches. This CDR3 is built from 13 residues. Germline values: CDR1 SGHTA, CDR2 FQGNSA.

The J gene is TRBJ1-1, the V gene TRBV28; 8 nucleotides match TRBD1. Unmatched junction bases numbered 6, after V lost 4 bases and J lost 11 bases. Germline CDR1 MDHEN, CDR2 SYDVKM. The CDR3 spans 12 residues. CDR3 DNA sequence: TGTGCCAGCAGTTGGCAGGGGGCTCGCGCTTTCTTT. It encodes CASSWQGARAFF.

The V gene is TRBV19, the J gene TRBJ2-2; no reliable D call. The CDR3 sequence is 11 residues long. Germline V gene lookup returns CDR1 LNHDA and CDR2 SQIVND (reference sequence). V lost 8 bases, J lost 2 bases, and 3 bases lay in between. CDR3 protein: CASQNTGELFF. CDR3 sequence (DNA): TGTGCCAGTCAAAACACCGGGGAGCTGTTTTTT.

V gene TRBV5-4 combines with J gene TRBJ2-7; possible D gene TRBD2, 5 bases. CDR3 length: 13 residues. Trimming took 4 bases from V and 3 from J, leaving 11 bases between them. The germline CDR1 and CDR2 sequences are SGHNT and YYREEE (reference sequence). The chain's CDR3 is CASSIGADYEQYF. The CDR3 DNA sequence: TGTGCCAGCAGCATAGGAGCGGACTACGAGCAGTACTTC.

J is TRBJ2-7 and V is TRBV19, with D possibly TRBD2 on 6 matching bases. CDR3 length equals 17 residues. With 5 bases removed from V and 1 base from J, the gap between germline ends came to 21 bases. The germline CDR1 and CDR2 sequences are LNHDA and SQIVND (reference sequence). The CDR3 sequence: CASSETRTSSRSYEQYF. The CDR3 DNA follows: TGTGCCAGTAGTGAAACCCGAACTAGCTCCAGGTCCTACGAGCAGTACTTC.

This chain uses TRBV2 with TRBJ2-1, with TRBD2 matching 14 bases. The germline V gene encodes CDR1 SNHLY and CDR2 FYNNEI. Trimming at V came to 4 bases and at J to 7 bases, leaving 3 bases not matched to a gene. The CDR3 has 15 amino acids. CDR3 bases: TGTGCCAGCAGTGGACTAGCGGGAGGGGGGAATGAGCAGTTCTTC. It encodes CASSGLAGGGNEQFF.

The genes are TRBV7-3 and TRBJ2-2, with 7 positions matching TRBD1. This CDR3 has 14 residues. Germline V lookup: CDR1 SGHTA, CDR2 FQGTGA. V lost 5 bases, J lost 5 bases, and 5 bases stayed unmatched. The CDR3 spells CASSIQGTTGELFF. The CDR3 nucleotides read TGTGCCAGCAGCATACAGGGGACAACCGGGGAGCTGTTTTTT.

The J gene is TRBJ2-5, the V gene TRBV5-1; TRBD1 aligns across 12 bases. The end of the DNA fits TRBJ2-7 better, so the J call may be wrong. This CDR3 comprises 15 residues. The V gene's germline CDR1 is SGHRS and CDR2 YFSETQ. The CDR3 here is CASSLRGQGAVEQYF. The CDR3 nucleotides read TGCGCCAGCAGCTTGAGGGGACAGGGGGCAGTCGAGCAGTACTTC.

The chain couples TRBV28 to TRBJ2-5; D unresolved. CDR1 and CDR2 from the germline V gene are MDHEN and SYDVKM. The germline V and J ends were trimmed by 6 bases and 5 bases, with 16 bases remaining between them. The CDR3 loop spans 14 amino acids. The CDR3 region has the DNA TGTGCCAGCAGCCCACGGGCCCTTAGGGAGACCCAGTACTTC. It specifies CASSPRALRETQYF.

This clone was picked up one time. This chain connects TRBV5-1 to TRBJ1-1, with D maybe TRBD1 (6 bases). This CDR3 comprises 15 residues. CDR1 is SGHRS and CDR2 is YFSETQ in the germline V gene. The V end was cut by 2 bases, the J end by 4 bases, with 15 bases between. This CDR3 reads CASSLNRALGTEAFF. CDR3 nucleotide sequence: TGCGCCAGCAGCTTAAACAGGGCCCTCGGCACTGAAGCTTTCTTT.

This chain joins TRBV7-9 and TRBJ2-1, with TRBD1 identical over 7 bases. V lost 5 bases, J lost 10 bases, and 8 bases stayed unmatched. Looked up from germline, CDR1 is SEHNR and CDR2 is FQNEAQ (reference sequence). The CDR3 length is 13 residues. The CDR3, as DNA: TGTGCCAGCAGCACCCACAGGGACAGCGAGCAGTTCTTC. Amino acids: CASSTHRDSEQFF.

DNA of the CDR3: TGTGCCAGCAGTCCCGACAGGGCGAGAAACACCATATATTTT. As protein: CASSPDRARNTIYF. The genes are TRBV28 and TRBJ1-3; 7 bases agree with TRBD1. CDR1 and CDR2 from the germline V gene are MDHEN and SYDVKM. CDR3 size: 14 residues. J lost 5 bases, V lost 5 bases, and 6 bases had no gene match.

For this clone: The identical CDR3 is also encoded by other nucleotide sequences in the sample. The CDR3 nucleotides read TGCGCCAGCAGCCGGGGACCTCAAGAGACCCAGTACTTC. Protein product: CASSRGPQETQYF. The chain couples TRBV4-1 to TRBJ2-5; D tentatively reads TRBD1 or TRBD2 (5 bases each). This CDR3 is 13 amino acids long. Looked up from germline, CDR1 is MGHRA and CDR2 is YSYEKL. V dropped 4 bases and J dropped 2 bases, with 8 bases sitting between them.

The rearrangement uses TRBV7-9 and TRBJ2-7; no clear D gene. The CDR3 is 14 residues long. Germline CDR1 SEHNR, CDR2 FQNEAQ (reference sequence). Trimming shortened V by 1 base and J by 5 bases, and 12 bases separated the two germline ends. The CDR3 DNA follows: TGTGCCAGCAGCTTAGGGCAGGTTCGGAACGAGCAGTACTTC. The encoded protein is CASSLGQVRNEQYF.

The chain is built from TRBV5-1 and TRBJ2-1; D ambiguous. The V gene lost 0 bases and the J gene lost 1 base, with 8 bases spanning the gap. CDR1 and CDR2 from the germline V gene are SGHRS and YFSETQ. The CDR3 is made up of 15 amino acids. The chain's CDR3 is CASSLAPGSYNEQFF. The CDR3 coding sequence is TGCGCCAGCAGCTTGGCCCCCGGGTCCTACAATGAGCAGTTCTTC.

The chain couples TRBV30 to TRBJ2-7; a possible D gene is TRBD2 (6 bases). Trimming removed 3 bases at V and 9 bases at J, with 15 bases between. CDR3 length: 12 amino acids. The germline V gene has CDR1 GTSNPN and CDR2 SVGIG (reference sequence). This CDR3 is CAWRMTRGRQYF. The CDR3 DNA follows: TGTGCCTGGAGAATGACTAGGGGACGGCAGTACTTC.

The chain carries TRBV10-1 and TRBJ2-7; 14 nucleotides align to TRBD2. CDR1 and CDR2 from the germline V gene are WNHNN and SYGVQD (reference sequence). The CDR3 runs to 16 residues. Trimming at V came to 2 bases and at J to 3 bases, leaving 3 bases not matched to a gene. The CDR3 region has the DNA TGCGCCAGCAGTGAGGGACTAGCGGGAGGTTTCTACGAGCAGTACTTC. It encodes CASSEGLAGGFYEQYF.

The rearrangement links TRBV7-6 to TRBJ2-3; 9 nucleotides match TRBD2. The CDR3 length is 17 residues. Trimming removed 2 bases from V and 5 bases from J; junction bases left unmatched: 11. Germline V gene lookup returns CDR1 SGHVS and CDR2 FNYEAQ. This CDR3 is CASSLLTSGPMKDTQYF. The CDR3 nucleotides read TGTGCCAGCAGCTTACTGACTAGCGGTCCGATGAAAGATACGCAGTATTTT.

V gene TRBV28 combines with J gene TRBJ2-7; 7 nucleotides match TRBD1. This CDR3 comprises 15 residues. CDR1 is MDHEN, CDR2 SYDVKM, per germline. V was clipped by 3 bases and J by 3 bases; unmatched bases: 8. The CDR3 is CASSFPGTASYEQYF. CDR3 coding DNA: TGTGCCAGCAGTTTCCCCGGGACAGCTAGCTACGAGCAGTACTTC.

The rearrangement links TRBV19 to TRBJ1-5; D is unresolved. The CDR3 extends over 13 amino acids. Between the trimmed V and J ends, which lost 5 bases and 3 bases, there was a span of 8 bases. Per the germline V gene, CDR1 is LNHDA and CDR2 is SQIVND (reference sequence). CDR3 loop: CASSGATNQPQHF. CDR3 sequence (DNA): TGTGCCAGTAGTGGAGCCACCAATCAGCCCCAGCATTTT.

This clone was detected only a few times. The chain joins TRBV9 to TRBJ1-5, with D hard to call. Per germline, CDR1 SGDLS and CDR2 YYNGEE. The CDR3 sequence is 16 residues long. Trimming pared 0 bases from V and 0 bases from J, leaving 10 bases between. The CDR3 loop reads CASSVGVDGSNQPQHF. The CDR3 DNA follows: TGTGCCAGCAGCGTAGGGGTGGATGGTAGCAATCAGCCCCAGCATTTT.

The V call is TRBV10-3, the J call TRBJ1-2; D is possibly TRBD1 (5 bases). The germline gives CDR1 ENHRY, CDR2 SYGVKD. This CDR3 contains 13 residues. The V gene lost 4 bases and the J gene lost 10 bases, with 16 bases spanning the gap. Here the CDR3 DNA reads TGTGCCATCAGTGTGGGAGAAGACAGCTCCTACACCTTC. It codes for CAISVGEDSSYTF.

The chain carries TRBV10-2 and TRBJ2-7; 11 bases align to TRBD2. V shed 7 bases, J shed 3 bases, and the junction held 8 bases outside the gene matches. CDR3 size: 15 residues. Germline CDR1 WSHSY, CDR2 SAAADI. The DNA for the CDR3 is TGCGCCAGCATCCCCCTAGCGGGAGGTATCTACGAGCAGTACTTC. Translated: CASIPLAGGIYEQYF.

The chain employs TRBV7-9 and TRBJ2-3, with D possibly matching TRBD2 (5 bases). Per germline, CDR1 SEHNR and CDR2 FQNEAQ (reference sequence). CDR3 length equals 13 residues. Trimming removed 3 bases at V and 6 bases at J, with 10 bases between. CDR3 nucleotides: TGTGCCAGCAGCTTTAGCGAAGGGGATACGCAGTATTTT. Translating it yields CASSFSEGDTQYF.

The chain uses TRBV29-1 and TRBJ2-3; D is possibly TRBD2 (5 bases). This CDR3 spans 14 amino acids. Trimming left V 3 bases short and J 0 bases short, with 10 bases between. CDR1 SQVTM and CDR2 ANQGSEA come from the germline V gene. In DNA form, the CDR3 reads TGCAGCGTTGACGCTTGGACTAGCACAGATACGCAGTATTTT. Protein sequence: CSVDAWTSTDTQYF.

V usage is TRBV11-3 and J usage is TRBJ1-3, with D perhaps TRBD1 (5 bases). V lost 2 bases and J 3 bases, leaving 11 bases between the germline ends. CDR1 and CDR2 from the germline V gene are SGHNT and YENEEA. The CDR3 spans 15 residues. CDR3 sequence reads: CASSLWTSGGNTIYF. CDR3 bases: TGTGCCAGCAGCTTATGGACAAGCGGTGGAAACACCATATATTTT.

The gene calls are TRBV7-9 and TRBJ2-5; possibly TRBD1 for D (6 bases). Between the trimmed V and J ends, which lost 5 bases and 0 bases, there was a span of 16 bases. This CDR3 has 16 amino acids. The germline V gene encodes CDR1 SEHNR and CDR2 FQNEAQ (reference sequence). In DNA form, the CDR3 reads TGTGCCAGCAGCCCGAGGGGACACAAGTACCAAGAGACCCAGTACTTC. The encoded protein is CASSPRGHKYQETQYF.

The gene calls are TRBV15 and TRBJ2-1; 7 positions match TRBD2. Unmatched junction bases numbered 8, after V lost 9 bases and J lost 0 bases. The CDR3 spans 15 residues. Germline V lookup: CDR1 LNHNV, CDR2 YYDKDF (reference sequence). DNA of the CDR3: TGTGCCACTACCGACGGCGGGAGCTCCTACAATGAGCAGTTCTTC. This translates into CATTDGGSSYNEQFF.

The rearrangement joins TRBV7-9 to TRBJ2-3, with a weak D call TRBD1 (6 bases). Germline loops: CDR1 SEHNR, CDR2 FQNEAQ (reference sequence). CDR3 length equals 14 residues. Trimming stripped 5 bases from V and 0 bases from J, with 9 bases between. CDR3 region: CASSRQVSTDTQYF. CDR3 DNA: TGTGCCAGCAGCAGACAGGTCAGCACAGATACGCAGTATTTT.

The V call is TRBV15, the J call TRBJ2-1, with TRBD1 identical over 9 bases. V trimming: 2 bases; J trimming: 6 bases; junction bases outside the gene matches: 8. The germline V gene has CDR1 LNHNV and CDR2 YYDKDF (reference sequence). This CDR3 spans 16 amino acids. CDR3 in amino acids: CATSRSLDRGANEQFF. CDR3 nucleotide sequence: TGTGCCACCAGCAGATCCCTGGACAGGGGTGCCAATGAGCAGTTCTTC.

The chain joins TRBV19 to TRBJ2-5; 11 nucleotides agree with TRBD1. With V trimmed by 1 base and J by 5 bases, 6 bases remained unmatched. The CDR3 covers 16 residues. CDR1 is LNHDA and CDR2 is SQIVND in the germline V gene (reference sequence). The CDR3 here is CASSIVWTGGEETQYF. As DNA, the CDR3 is TGTGCCAGTAGTATAGTGTGGACAGGGGGCGAGGAGACCCAGTACTTC. Full variable domain (missing parts from reference TRBV19 and TRBJ2-5): DGGITQSPKYLFRKEGQNVTLSCEQNLNHDAMYWYRQDPGQGLRLIYYSQIVNDFQKGDIAEGYSVSREKKESFPLTVTSAQKNPTAFYLCASSIVWTGGEETQYFGPGTRLLVL.

The V and J genes are TRBV2 and TRBJ1-2; D not resolved. V lost 2 bases, J lost 4 bases, and 11 bases lay in between. The CDR3 consists of 14 residues. CDR1 and CDR2 (germline): SNHLY, FYNNEI. In nucleotides, the CDR3 is TGTGCCAGCAGTGAATTGGCCAGCGGCTATGGCTACACCTTC. This encodes CASSELASGYGYTF. Variable domain in full (rest from reference TRBV2 and TRBJ1-2): EPEVTQTPSHQVTQMGQEVILRCVPISNHLYFYWYRQILGQKVEFLVSFYNNEISEKSEIFDDQFSVERPDGSNFTLKIRSTKLEDSAMYFCASSELASGYGYTFGSGTRLTVV.